The 15 T cell receptor beta chains reported below all come from one sample, sequenced in a study of shared clonotypes between healthy human individuals. The assay was immunoSEQ multiplex PCR, and TCRdb's table has in-frame clones only and misses some. The sample contains about 1 million clones, under 80% of which appear only once. What was sequenced was memory CD4+ T cells sorted from blood. Sample subset: CD45RA-negative fraction. These receptors came from a man between 18 and 29 years old in good health.

A few counts support this clone. V gene TRBV30 combines with J gene TRBJ2-5, with TRBD2 as a possible D gene (5 bases). Trimming stripped 0 bases from V and 5 bases from J, with 16 bases between. The CDR3 has 15 amino acids. CDR1 is GTSNPN, CDR2 SVGIG, per germline (reference sequence). The CDR3 reads CAWSVLGKGGETQYF. The DNA of the CDR3 is TGTGCCTGGAGTGTACTCGGGAAAGGTGGGGAGACCCAGTACTTC.

This chain links TRBV7-2 with TRBJ2-7; D is possibly TRBD2 (6 bases). The CDR3 loop spans 14 amino acids. V was shortened by 3 bases and J by 4 bases, with 13 bases between the two germline ends. From germline, CDR1 is SGHTA and CDR2 FQGNSA. This CDR3 reads CASSFASAGYEQYF. For the CDR3, the DNA is TGTGCCAGCAGCTTTGCTAGCGCAGGATACGAGCAGTACTTC.

The genes are TRBV5-6 and TRBJ1-3; a possible D gene is TRBD1 (6 bases). V gave up 0 bases and J gave up 4 bases, with 17 bases separating them. The CDR3 sequence is 17 residues long. Germline CDR1 reads SGHDT; CDR2 reads YYEEEE. CDR3 bases: TGTGCCAGCAGCTTGGCTACTGTAACAGGGTCCGGAAACACCATATATTTT. It specifies CASSLATVTGSGNTIYF.

This clone was observed many times. This chain uses TRBV4-3 with TRBJ1-1; maybe TRBD1 (6 bases). The CDR3 has 16 residues. Germline CDR1 is LGHNA and CDR2 is YSLEER. V lost 0 bases to trimming and J lost 3 bases, with 14 bases between them. The CDR3 region is CASSQDMRQGYTEAFF. In DNA, the CDR3 is TGCGCCAGCAGCCAAGATATGAGGCAGGGGTACACTGAAGCTTTCTTT.

The J gene is TRBJ1-1, the V gene TRBV6-5; no definite D call. The V end lost 7 bases, the J end lost 1 base, and 10 bases lay between the germline ends. The CDR3 extends over 13 amino acids. The germline V gene has CDR1 MNHEY and CDR2 SVGAGI. This CDR3 is CASNNRGNTEAFF. The CDR3 region has the DNA TGTGCCAGCAATAACCGAGGGAACACTGAAGCTTTCTTT.

The chain employs TRBV6-6 and TRBJ1-3; 7 bases map to TRBD1. J lost 1 base, V lost 6 bases, and 6 bases had no gene match. CDR3 length: 15 residues. Germline V gene data show CDR1 as MNHNY and CDR2 as SVGAGI (reference sequence). The CDR3 DNA reads as TGTGCCAGCAGAAGAGGGGGCAATTCTGGAAACACCATATATTTT. It encodes CASRRGGNSGNTIYF.

The V and J genes are TRBV7-2 and TRBJ1-2; D remains ambiguous. The CDR3 length is 12 residues. Trimming cost V 5 bases and J 5 bases, with 9 bases left between them. Germline CDR1 is SGHTA and CDR2 is FQGNSA. The CDR3 sequence: CASSQHVYGYTF. CDR3 sequence (DNA): TGTGCCAGCAGCCAGCACGTGTATGGCTACACCTTC. The variable domain in full, completed from reference TRBV7-2 and TRBJ1-2, reads GAGVSQSPSNKVTEKGKDVELRCDPISGHTALYWYRQSLGQGLEFLIYFQGNSAPDKSGLPSDRFSAERTGGSVSTLTIQRTQQEDSAVYLCASSQHVYGYTFGSGTRLTVV.

The chain uses TRBV28 and TRBJ2-7; D possibly corresponds to TRBD1 (5 bases). This CDR3 region has 12 residues. The V gene lost 2 bases and the J gene lost 9 bases, with 11 bases spanning the gap. Germline loops: CDR1 MDHEN, CDR2 SYDVKM. CDR3 nucleotides: TGTGCCAGCAGTTTACAGGGCCCCGCGCAGTACTTC. It encodes CASSLQGPAQYF.

The chain couples TRBV18 to TRBJ1-3, with D perhaps TRBD1 (5 bases). The ends were cut back, 3 bases at V and 0 bases at J, with 18 bases in the middle. CDR1 is KGHSH and CDR2 is LQKENI in the germline V gene. This CDR3 contains 18 residues. CDR3 in amino acids: CASSPTIPGNPSGNTIYF. DNA for the CDR3: TGTGCCAGCTCACCTACAATTCCAGGGAACCCCTCTGGAAACACCATATATTTT.

V gene TRBV6-5 combines with J gene TRBJ2-5; D unclear. The CDR3 is 15 amino acids. Deletions cut 0 bases from V and 4 bases from J, with 12 bases between. The germline V gene encodes CDR1 MNHEY and CDR2 SVGAGI. CDR3: CASSYSYRARETQYF. CDR3 bases: TGTGCCAGCAGTTACTCATATAGGGCTCGAGAGACCCAGTACTTC.

The V gene is TRBV4-1, the J gene TRBJ1-2; no clear D. The germline V gene encodes CDR1 MGHRA and CDR2 YSYEKL. The CDR3 extends over 14 amino acids. V was clipped by 1 base and J by 1 base, with 7 bases between them. The CDR3 loop reads CASSQVDGNYGYTF. In nucleotides, the CDR3 is TGCGCCAGCAGCCAAGTAGACGGTAACTATGGCTACACCTTC.

This clone was picked up a small number of times. This chain uses TRBV7-2 with TRBJ1-5, with D possibly being TRBD1 (6 bases). CDR3 size: 16 residues. Looked up from germline, CDR1 is SGHTA and CDR2 is FQGNSA. Trimming removed 4 bases from V and 2 bases from J, with 15 bases in between. The CDR3 DNA sequence: TGTGCCAGCAGCTCCGGGACAAAAGGCGGCAATCAGCCCCAGCATTTT. It yields the protein CASSSGTKGGNQPQHF.

The chain employs TRBV29-1 and TRBJ2-5; D remains unclear. Germline V gene lookup returns CDR1 SQVTM and CDR2 ANQGSEA. V lost 7 bases, J lost 2 bases, and 11 bases lay in between. The CDR3 sequence is 12 residues long. Here the CDR3 reads CSASALQETQYF. CDR3 DNA: TGCAGCGCGAGCGCGCTTCAAGAGACCCAGTACTTC.

By share, this clone ranks as medium-sized. The sample has other DNA sequences that encode this CDR3 too. The V and J genes are TRBV5-6 and TRBJ1-4; D is uncertain. Germline CDR1 reads SGHDT; CDR2 reads YYEEEE. Between the trimmed V and J ends, which lost 0 bases and 8 bases, there was a span of 11 bases. The CDR3 loop spans 14 amino acids. Here the CDR3 DNA reads TGTGCCAGCAGCTTGGGTGGGAGATTCGAAAAACTGTTTTTT. Translation: CASSLGGRFEKLFF.

In its sample, this clone was seen a few times. The chain combines TRBV5-1 with TRBJ2-6; possibly TRBD1 for D (6 bases). Germline CDR1 and CDR2: SGHRS and YFSETQ. V was shortened by 4 bases and J by 2 bases, with 7 bases between the two germline ends. This CDR3 contains 14 residues. The CDR3 nucleotides read TGCGCCAGCAGCCGGACAGCTGGGGCCAACGTCCTGACTTTC. It specifies CASSRTAGANVLTF.